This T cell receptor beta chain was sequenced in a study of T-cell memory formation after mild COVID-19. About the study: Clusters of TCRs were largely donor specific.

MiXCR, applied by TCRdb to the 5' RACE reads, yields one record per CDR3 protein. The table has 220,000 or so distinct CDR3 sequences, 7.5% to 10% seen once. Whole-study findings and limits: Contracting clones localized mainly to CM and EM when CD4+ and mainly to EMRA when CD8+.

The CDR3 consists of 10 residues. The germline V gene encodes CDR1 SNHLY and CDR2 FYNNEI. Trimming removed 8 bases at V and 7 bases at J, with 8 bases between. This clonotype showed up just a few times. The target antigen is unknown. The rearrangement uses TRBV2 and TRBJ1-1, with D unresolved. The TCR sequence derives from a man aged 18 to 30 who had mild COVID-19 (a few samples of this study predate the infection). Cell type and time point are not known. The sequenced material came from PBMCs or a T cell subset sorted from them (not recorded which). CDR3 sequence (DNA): TGTGCCAGCGGAGAGAGTGAAGCTTTCTTT. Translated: CASGESEAFF.